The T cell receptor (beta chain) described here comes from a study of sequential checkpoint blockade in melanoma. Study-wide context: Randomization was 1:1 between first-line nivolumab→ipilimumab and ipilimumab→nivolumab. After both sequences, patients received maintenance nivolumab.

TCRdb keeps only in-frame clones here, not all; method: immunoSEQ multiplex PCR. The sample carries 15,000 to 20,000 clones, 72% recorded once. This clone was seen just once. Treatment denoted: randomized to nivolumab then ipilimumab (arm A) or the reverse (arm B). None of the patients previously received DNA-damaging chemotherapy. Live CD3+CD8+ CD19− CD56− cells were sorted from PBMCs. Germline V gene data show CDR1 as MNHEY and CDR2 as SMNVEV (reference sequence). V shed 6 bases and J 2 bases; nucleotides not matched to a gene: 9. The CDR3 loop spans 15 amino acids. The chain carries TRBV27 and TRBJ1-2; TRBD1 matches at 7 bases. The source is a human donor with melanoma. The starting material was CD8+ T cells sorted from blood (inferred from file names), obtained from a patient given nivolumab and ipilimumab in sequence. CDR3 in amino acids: CASSPGGNTNYGYTF. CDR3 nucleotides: TGTGCCAGCAGCCCAGGGGGGAACACGAACTATGGCTACACCTTC.